A selection of T cell receptor beta chains follows, all from one sample in a study of blood T cell repertoires in COVID-19. Sequenced by immunoSEQ multiplex PCR; TCRdb stores in-frame clones only, minus some. The repertoire holds approximately 70,000 clones, with roughly nine tenths as singletons. The source material was peripheral blood. These receptors were obtained from a man aged 50 to 59 with COVID-19, enrolled during active disease. Both conserved end residues are part of each CDR3. The order of the fields is D gene, clone size, V gene, J gene, CDR3 protein, CDR3 DNA. A D gene is named only where the DNA matches it firmly. Rows may omit the clone size; those that give it use once, few, many or a size class.

>.|.|TRBV11-2|TRBJ2-7
CASNGGPYEQYF
TGTGCCAGCAACGGGGGGCCTTACGAGCAGTACTTC
>TRBD1|.|TRBV5-1|TRBJ2-5
CASSSGTGMPQETQYF
TGCGCCAGCAGCTCCGGGACAGGGATGCCCCAAGAGACCCAGTACTTC
>.|.|TRBV25-1|TRBJ1-6
CASSDGASPLHF
TGTGCCAGCAGTGATGGGGCTTCACCCCTCCACTTT
>.|.|TRBV7-2|TRBJ2-2
CASSLGTYPGELFF
TGTGCCAGCAGCTTAGGAACATACCCCGGGGAGCTGTTTTTT
>TRBD2|.|TRBV11-2|TRBJ2-7
CASSLVGLAYEQYF
TGTGCCAGCAGCTTAGTGGGACTAGCCTACGAGCAGTACTTC
>TRBD2|.|TRBV5-1|TRBJ2-1
CASASAGEAYSYNEQFF
TGCGCCAGCGCATCAGCGGGGGAGGCCTATTCCTACAATGAGCAGTTCTTC
>TRBD2|.|TRBV2|TRBJ2-1
CASRPGSSGSNEQFF
TGTGCCAGCAGGCCTGGAAGTAGCGGGAGTAATGAGCAGTTCTTC
>.|.|TRBV28|TRBJ1-4
CASRQGSGEKLFF
TGTGCCAGCAGGCAGGGGTCGGGTGAAAAACTGTTTTTT
>.|.|TRBV6-6|TRBJ1-6
CASSSDMSSYNSPLHF
TGTGCCAGCAGTTCCGACATGAGCTCCTATAATTCACCCCTCCACTTT
>TRBD2|.|TRBV5-6|TRBJ2-7
CASSLVALAGGNEQYF
TGTGCCAGCAGCTTGGTCGCACTAGCGGGAGGCAACGAGCAGTACTTC
>.|once|TRBV9|TRBJ2-5
CASSGGGQETQYF
TGTGCCAGCAGCGGCGGAGGCCAAGAGACCCAGTACTTC
>.|.|TRBV18|TRBJ1-4
CASSETSTEKLFF
TGTGCCAGCTCAGAGACGTCGACAGAAAAACTGTTTTTT
>.|.|TRBV19|TRBJ2-5
CASSTNPEETQYF
TGTGCCAGTAGTACTAACCCCGAAGAGACCCAGTACTTC
>.|.|TRBV11-2|TRBJ1-2
CASSRGGGNYGYTF
TGTGCCAGCAGCCGCGGGGGGGGGAACTATGGCTACACCTTC
>.|.|TRBV18|TRBJ2-3
CASSLRQNSDTQYF
TGTGCCAGCTCACTCCGACAGAATTCAGATACGCAGTATTTT
>.|.|TRBV10-3|TRBJ2-1
CAISESLTSISNEQFF
TGTGCCATCAGTGAGTCGTTAACTAGCATCTCCAATGAGCAGTTCTTC
>.|.|TRBV19|TRBJ1-2
CASSISVNRDYGYTF
TGTGCCAGTAGTATCAGTGTTAACAGGGACTATGGCTACACCTTC
>.|once|TRBV30|TRBJ2-2
CAWSLRGIGELFF
TGTGCCTGGAGCCTAAGGGGAATCGGGGAGCTGTTTTTT
>.|once|TRBV6-5|TRBJ2-3
CASSPGTDTQYF
TGTGCCAGCAGTCCAGGGACAGATACGCAGTATTTT
>.|.|TRBV29-1|TRBJ2-1
CSVFPGLNNEQFF
TGCAGCGTTTTCCCGGGTCTAAACAATGAGCAGTTCTTC
>TRBD1|.|TRBV10-3|TRBJ2-2
CAISTGTGGIENTGELFF
TGTGCCATCAGCACCGGGACAGGGGGCATCGAGAACACCGGGGAGCTGTTTTTT
>.|.|TRBV13|TRBJ2-7
CASSLDGTFYEQYF
TGTGCCAGCAGCTTAGACGGGACTTTCTACGAGCAGTACTTC
>.|.|TRBV2|TRBJ1-2
CASSGAGDYGYTF
TGTGCCAGCAGTGGTGCAGGGGACTATGGCTACACCTTC
>.|.|TRBV15|TRBJ2-1
CATSRGVWGVEQFF
TGTGCCACCAGCAGAGGGGTGTGGGGGGTGGAGCAGTTCTTC
>.|once|TRBV19|TRBJ1-1
CASRSFMNTEAFF
TGTGCCAGTAGGTCCTTTATGAACACTGAAGCTTTCTTT
>.|.|TRBV6-5|TRBJ1-2
CASSYSGHRTLDGYTF
TGTGCCAGCAGTTACTCGGGGCATCGGACCTTGGACGGCTACACCTTC
>.|.|TRBV10-3|TRBJ2-7
CAISEAVVSNYEQYF
TGTGCCATCAGTGAGGCGGTCGTTTCAAACTACGAGCAGTACTTC
>.|.|TRBV4-2|TRBJ2-1
CASSLYNEQFF
TGTGCCAGCAGTCTCTACAATGAGCAGTTCTTC
>TRBD1|.|TRBV10-2|TRBJ1-5
CASSEWGQGANQPQHF
TGCGCCAGCAGTGAGTGGGGACAGGGCGCGAATCAGCCCCAGCATTTT
>.|.|TRBV19|TRBJ1-2
CATRTDPNYGYTF
TGTGCCACACGGACAGACCCAAACTATGGCTACACCTTC
>.|few|TRBV2|TRBJ2-6
CASGRTGNPSGANVLTF
TGTGCCAGCGGACGAACAGGGAACCCATCCGGGGCCAACGTCCTGACTTTC
>.|.|TRBV7-9|TRBJ2-3
CASSGGTARVSDTQYF
TGTGCCAGCAGCGGGGGGACCGCCAGGGTCTCAGATACGCAGTATTTT
>.|.|TRBV15|TRBJ2-1
CATSREGGTGGYEQFF
TGTGCCACCAGCAGAGAGGGAGGGACAGGCGGCTATGAGCAGTTCTTC
>TRBD2|.|TRBV6-5|TRBJ2-1
CASSTPGGKQFF
TGTGCCAGCAGCACCCCCGGGGGGAAGCAGTTCTTC
>.|.|TRBV3-1/TRBV3-2|TRBJ1-2
CASSQDSYGYTF
TGTGCCAGCAGCCAAGACAGTTATGGCTACACCTTC
>TRBD2|.|TRBV9|TRBJ2-2
CASSAAGAGGPIGELFF
TGTGCCAGCAGCGCCGCGGGAGCGGGAGGGCCGATCGGGGAGCTGTTTTTT
>.|once|TRBV5-1|TRBJ1-6
CASSLEVRGNSPLHF
TGCGCCAGCAGCTTGGAGGTCAGGGGCAATTCACCCCTCCACTTT
>.|.|TRBV11-2|TRBJ2-3
CASSLFSGARDTQYF
TGTGCCAGCAGCTTATTTTCGGGAGCGAGAGATACGCAGTATTTT
>.|.|TRBV6-2/TRBV6-3|TRBJ2-4
CASSPGGSTAKNIQYF
TGTGCCAGCAGTCCAGGTGGATCCACCGCCAAAAACATTCAGTACTTC
>.|.|TRBV19|TRBJ1-5
CASSMVSQPQHF
TGTGCCAGTAGTATGGTGAGTCAGCCCCAGCATTTT